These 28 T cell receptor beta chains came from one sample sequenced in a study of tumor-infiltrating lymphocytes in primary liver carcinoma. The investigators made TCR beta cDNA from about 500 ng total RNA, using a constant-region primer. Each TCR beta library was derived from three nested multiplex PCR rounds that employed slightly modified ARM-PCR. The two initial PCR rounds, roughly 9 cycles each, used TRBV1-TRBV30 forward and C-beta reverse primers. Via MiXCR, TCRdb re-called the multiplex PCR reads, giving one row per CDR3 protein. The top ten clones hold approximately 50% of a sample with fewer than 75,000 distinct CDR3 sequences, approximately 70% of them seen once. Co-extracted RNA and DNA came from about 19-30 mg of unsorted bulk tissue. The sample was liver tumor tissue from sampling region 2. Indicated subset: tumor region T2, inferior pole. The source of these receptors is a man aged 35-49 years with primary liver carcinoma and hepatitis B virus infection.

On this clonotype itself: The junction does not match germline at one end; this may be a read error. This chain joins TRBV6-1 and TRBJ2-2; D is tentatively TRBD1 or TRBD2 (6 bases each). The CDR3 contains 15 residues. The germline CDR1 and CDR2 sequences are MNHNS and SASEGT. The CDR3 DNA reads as TGTGCCAGCAGGTCCGGGGGCGCGGGTACCGGGAAGCTGTTTTTT. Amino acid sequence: CASRSGGAGTGKLFF.

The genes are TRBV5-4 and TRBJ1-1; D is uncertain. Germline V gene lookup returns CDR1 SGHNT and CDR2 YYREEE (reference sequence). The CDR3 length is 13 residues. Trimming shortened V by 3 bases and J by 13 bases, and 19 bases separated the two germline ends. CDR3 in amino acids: CASSSPTNTEIFF. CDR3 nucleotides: TGTGCCAGCAGCTCTCCGACGAACACTGAAATTTTCTTT.

CDR3 nucleotide sequence: TGTGCCAGCAGTCCATTACCGAGACTACCGGAAAACAATGAGCAGTTCTTC. It is translated as CASSPLPRLPENNEQFF. This chain links TRBV6-2 or TRBV6-3 with TRBJ2-1; a possible D gene is TRBD2 (5 bases). The V gene's germline CDR1 is MNHEY and CDR2 SVGEGT. V lost 5 bases and J lost 5, with 22 bases in between. This CDR3 spans 17 amino acids.

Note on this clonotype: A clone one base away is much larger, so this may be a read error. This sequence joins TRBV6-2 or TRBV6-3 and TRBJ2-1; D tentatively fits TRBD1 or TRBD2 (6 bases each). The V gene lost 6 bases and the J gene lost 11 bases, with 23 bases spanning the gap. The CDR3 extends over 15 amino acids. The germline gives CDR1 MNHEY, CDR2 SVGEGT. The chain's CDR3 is CASSRPGGRANKQFF. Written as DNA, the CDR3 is TGTGCCAGCAGCCGTCCCGGGGGCCGAGCGAATAAGCAGTTCTTC.

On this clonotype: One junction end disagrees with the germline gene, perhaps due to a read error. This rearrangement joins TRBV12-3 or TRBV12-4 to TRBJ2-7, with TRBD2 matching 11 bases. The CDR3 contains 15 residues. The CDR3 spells CPSNIAGGLGGEQYF. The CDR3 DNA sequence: TGTCCCAGCAATATAGCGGGAGGGCTCGGAGGAGAGCAGTACTTC.

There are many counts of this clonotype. The CDR3 here is CASRQGASSPLHF. Here the CDR3 DNA reads TGTGCCAGCAGACAGGGGGCGAGTTCACCCCTCCACTTT. V is TRBV28 and J is TRBJ1-6, with TRBD1 matching 9 bases. The CDR3 length is 13 residues. The germline V gene has CDR1 MDHEN and CDR2 SYDVKM. The J segment lost 9 bases and the V segment lost 6 bases, leaving 3 bases of the junction unmatched.

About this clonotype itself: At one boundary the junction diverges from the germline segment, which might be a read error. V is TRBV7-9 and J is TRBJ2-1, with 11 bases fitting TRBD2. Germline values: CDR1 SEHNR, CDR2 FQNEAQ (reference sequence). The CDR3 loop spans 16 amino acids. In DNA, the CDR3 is TGTGCCATCAGCTTAGTTACTAGCGGGAGAAACAATGAGCAGTTCTTC. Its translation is CAISLVTSGRNNEQFF.

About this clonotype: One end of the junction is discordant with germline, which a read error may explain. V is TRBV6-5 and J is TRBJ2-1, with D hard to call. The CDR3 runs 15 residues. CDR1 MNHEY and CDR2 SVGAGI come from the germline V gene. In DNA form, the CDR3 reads TGTGCCAGCTGTTACGGAAGCAACTTTAACAGTGAGCAGTTCTTC. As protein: CASCYGSNFNSEQFF.

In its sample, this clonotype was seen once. The CDR3: CASKSTVEAFF. CDR3 nucleotide sequence: TGTGCCAGCAAATCGACGGTTGAAGCTTTCTTT. The J gene is TRBJ1-1, the V gene TRBV6-1; no reliable D call. Deletions cut 7 bases from V and 7 bases from J, with 10 bases between. Germline V CDR1 and CDR2: MNHNS, SASEGT. The CDR3 covers 11 residues.

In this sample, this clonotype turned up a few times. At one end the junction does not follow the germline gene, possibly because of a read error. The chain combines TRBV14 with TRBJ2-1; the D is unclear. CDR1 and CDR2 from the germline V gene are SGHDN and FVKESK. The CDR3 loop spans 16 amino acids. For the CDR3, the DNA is TGTGTCAGCAGCCCCTCGGACGGTTTCGGTAATAATGAGCAGTTCTTC. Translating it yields CVSSPSDGFGNNEQFF.

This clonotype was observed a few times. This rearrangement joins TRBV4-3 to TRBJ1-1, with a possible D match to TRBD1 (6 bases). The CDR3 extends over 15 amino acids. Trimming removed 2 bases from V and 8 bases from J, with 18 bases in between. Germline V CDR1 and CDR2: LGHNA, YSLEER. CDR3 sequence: CASSQTQGGSTEAFF. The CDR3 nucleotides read TGCGCCAGCAGCCAAACACAGGGTGGGTCCACGGAAGCTTTCTTT.

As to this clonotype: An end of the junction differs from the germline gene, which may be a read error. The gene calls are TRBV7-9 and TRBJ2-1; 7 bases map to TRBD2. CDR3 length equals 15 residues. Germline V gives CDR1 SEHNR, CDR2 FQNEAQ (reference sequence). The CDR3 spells CDSILGGRDYGSEFF. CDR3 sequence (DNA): TGTGACAGCATTCTTGGAGGCAGGGACTACGGGTCGGAGTTCTTC.

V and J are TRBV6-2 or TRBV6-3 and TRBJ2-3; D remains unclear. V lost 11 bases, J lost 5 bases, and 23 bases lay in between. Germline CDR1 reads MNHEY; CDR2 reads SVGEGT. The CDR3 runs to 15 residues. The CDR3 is CAVKATLFLIDTQYF. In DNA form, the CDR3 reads TGTGCCGTCAAAGCGACTTTATTCCTCATAGATACGCAGTATTTT.

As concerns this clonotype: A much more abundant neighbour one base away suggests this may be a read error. CDR3 bases: TGTGCCAGCAGCCAAGATTGGGGAGCTCACAAAGAGACCCAGTACTTC. Amino acid sequence: CASSQDWGAHKETQYF. The chain links TRBV4-1 to TRBJ2-5; D might be TRBD2 (5 bases). Germline V lookup: CDR1 MGHRA, CDR2 YSYEKL. The CDR3 is 16 amino acids.

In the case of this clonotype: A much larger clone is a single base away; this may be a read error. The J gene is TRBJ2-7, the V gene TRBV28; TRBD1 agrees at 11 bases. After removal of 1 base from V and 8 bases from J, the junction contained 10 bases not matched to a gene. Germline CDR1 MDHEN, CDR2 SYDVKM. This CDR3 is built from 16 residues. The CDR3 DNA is TGTGCCAGCAGTTTATATTTTCGGACAGGGGGCGACAAGCAGTACTTC. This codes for CASSLYFRTGGDKQYF.

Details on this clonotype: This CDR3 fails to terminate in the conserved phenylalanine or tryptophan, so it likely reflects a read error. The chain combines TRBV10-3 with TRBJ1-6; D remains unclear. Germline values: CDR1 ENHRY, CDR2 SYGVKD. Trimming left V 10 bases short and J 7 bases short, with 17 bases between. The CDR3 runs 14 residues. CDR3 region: CASQQPGPNSPLHS. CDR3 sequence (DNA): TGTGCCAGCCAGCAACCAGGCCCCAATTCACCCCTCCACTCT.

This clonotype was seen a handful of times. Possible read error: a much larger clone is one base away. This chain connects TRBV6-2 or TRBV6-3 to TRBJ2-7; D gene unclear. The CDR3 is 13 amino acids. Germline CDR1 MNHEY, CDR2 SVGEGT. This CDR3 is CACSSRILYEQYF. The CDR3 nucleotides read TGTGCCTGCAGTTCAAGAATTTTATACGAGCAGTACTTC.

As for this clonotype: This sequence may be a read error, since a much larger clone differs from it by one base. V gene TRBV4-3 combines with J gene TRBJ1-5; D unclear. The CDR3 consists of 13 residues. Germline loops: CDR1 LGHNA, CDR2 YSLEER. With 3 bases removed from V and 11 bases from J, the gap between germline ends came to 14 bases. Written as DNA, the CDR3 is TGCGCCAGCAGCCAGTCCGGGGAGCAGTCCCAGCATTTT. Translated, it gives CASSQSGEQSQHF.

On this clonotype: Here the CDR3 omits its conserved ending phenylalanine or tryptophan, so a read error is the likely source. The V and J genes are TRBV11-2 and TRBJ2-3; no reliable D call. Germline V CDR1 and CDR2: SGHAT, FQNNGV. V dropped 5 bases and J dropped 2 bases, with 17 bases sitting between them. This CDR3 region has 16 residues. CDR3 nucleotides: TGTGCCAGCAGCCGACAAGCCATCAACCCCACAGATACGCAGTATCAT. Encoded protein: CASSRQAINPTDTQYH.

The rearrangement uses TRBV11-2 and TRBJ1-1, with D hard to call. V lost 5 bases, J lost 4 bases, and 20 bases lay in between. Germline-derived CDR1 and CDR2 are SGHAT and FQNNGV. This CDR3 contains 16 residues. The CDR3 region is CASSPSSGLVGTEAFF. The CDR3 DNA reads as TGTGCCAGCAGCCCATCCAGTGGGTTGGTGGGCACTGAAGCTTTCTTT.

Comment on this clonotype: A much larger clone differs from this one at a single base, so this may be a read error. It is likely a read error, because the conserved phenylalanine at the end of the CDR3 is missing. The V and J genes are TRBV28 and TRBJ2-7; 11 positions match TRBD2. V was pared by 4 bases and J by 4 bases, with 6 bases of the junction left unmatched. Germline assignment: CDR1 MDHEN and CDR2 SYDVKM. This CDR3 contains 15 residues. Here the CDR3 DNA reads TGTGCCAGCAGTTCGATAGCGGGAGGGCGGTACGAGCAGTACTTA. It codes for CASSSIAGGRYEQYL.

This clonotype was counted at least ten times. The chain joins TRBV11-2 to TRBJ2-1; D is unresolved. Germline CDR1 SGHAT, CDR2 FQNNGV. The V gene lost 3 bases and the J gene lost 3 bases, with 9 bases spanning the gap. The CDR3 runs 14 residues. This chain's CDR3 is CASSFKWSYNEQFF. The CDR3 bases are TGTGCCAGCAGCTTTAAGTGGAGCTACAATGAGCAGTTCTTC.

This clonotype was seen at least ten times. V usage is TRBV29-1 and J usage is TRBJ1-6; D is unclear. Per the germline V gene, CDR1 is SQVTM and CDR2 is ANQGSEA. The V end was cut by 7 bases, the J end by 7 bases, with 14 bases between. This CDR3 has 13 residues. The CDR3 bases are TGCAGCGCTTCGAAGGCCAGAAATTCACCCCTCCACTTT. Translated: CSASKARNSPLHF.

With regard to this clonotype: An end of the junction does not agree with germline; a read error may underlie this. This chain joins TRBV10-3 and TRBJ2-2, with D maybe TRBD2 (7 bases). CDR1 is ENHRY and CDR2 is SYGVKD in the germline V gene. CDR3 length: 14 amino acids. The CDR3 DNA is TGTGCCATCAGGGAGCGGGACAACACCGTGGAGCTGTTCTTT. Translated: CAIRERDNTVELFF.

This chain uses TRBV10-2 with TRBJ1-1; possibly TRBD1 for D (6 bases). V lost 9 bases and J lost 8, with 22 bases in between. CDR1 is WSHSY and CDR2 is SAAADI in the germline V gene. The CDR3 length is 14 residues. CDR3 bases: TGCGCCAGTAAATCAGGGACAAGGAACATCGAAGCTTTCTTT. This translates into CASKSGTRNIEAFF.

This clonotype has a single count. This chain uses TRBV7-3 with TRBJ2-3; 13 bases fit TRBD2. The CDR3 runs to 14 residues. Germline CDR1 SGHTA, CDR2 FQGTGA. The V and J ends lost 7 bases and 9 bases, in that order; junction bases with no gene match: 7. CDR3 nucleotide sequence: TGTGCCAGCAACCAAGGACTAGCGGGAGCCACGCAGTATTTT. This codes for CASNQGLAGATQYF.

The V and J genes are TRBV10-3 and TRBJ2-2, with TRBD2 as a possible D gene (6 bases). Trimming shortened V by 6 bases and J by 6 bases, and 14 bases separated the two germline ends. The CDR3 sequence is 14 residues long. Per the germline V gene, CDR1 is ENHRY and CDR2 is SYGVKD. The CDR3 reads CAIRVRDESGELFF. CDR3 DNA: TGTGCCATCAGGGTGCGGGACGAATCCGGGGAGCTGTTTTTT.

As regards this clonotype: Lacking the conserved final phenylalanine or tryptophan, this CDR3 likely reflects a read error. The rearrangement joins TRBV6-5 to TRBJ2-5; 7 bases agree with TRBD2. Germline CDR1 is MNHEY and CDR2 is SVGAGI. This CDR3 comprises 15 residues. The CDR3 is CASTYSTGREEIQYS. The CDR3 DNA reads TGTGCCAGCACTTACTCGACGGGGAGGGAAGAGATCCAGTACTCC.